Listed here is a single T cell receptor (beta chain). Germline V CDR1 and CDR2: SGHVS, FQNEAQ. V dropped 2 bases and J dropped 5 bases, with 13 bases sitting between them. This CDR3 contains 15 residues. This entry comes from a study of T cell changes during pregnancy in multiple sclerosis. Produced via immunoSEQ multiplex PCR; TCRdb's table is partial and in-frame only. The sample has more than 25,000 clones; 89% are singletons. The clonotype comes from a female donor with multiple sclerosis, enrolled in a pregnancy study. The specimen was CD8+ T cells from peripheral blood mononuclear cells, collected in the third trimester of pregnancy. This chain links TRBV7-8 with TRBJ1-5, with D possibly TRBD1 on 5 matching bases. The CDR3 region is CASSLLGVKDQPQHF. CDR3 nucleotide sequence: TGTGCCAGCAGCTTATTAGGGGTTAAGGATCAGCCCCAGCATTTT.